The clone carrying this T cell receptor (beta chain) was detected a few times. Its antigen is unknown. The CDR3 is made up of 16 amino acids. V gave up 5 bases and J gave up 1 base; unmatched junction bases: 10. The germline gives CDR1 MNHEY, CDR2 SMNVEV (reference sequence). The data were taken from a study of identical twins. Study-level results: Invariant populations such as MAIT and iNKT cells could partly muddle zero-insertion analyses.

Each donor was a healthy Caucasian. A universal primer site was created by template switching, with the cDNA bearing unique molecular identifiers. One entry per CDR3 protein results from TCRdb running MiXCR on the 5' RACE reads. The repertoire holds hundreds of thousands of distinct CDR3 sequences, with roughly an eighth as singletons. The same sample was also studied in work on yellow fever vaccine responses in identical twins. That investigation notes: Twins reportedly mounted vaccine T cell responses that seemed partly convergent, partly personalized.

The chain joins TRBV27 to TRBJ2-7; 8 nucleotides align to TRBD2. The sequenced sample consisted of PBMCs. The receptor was isolated from a woman aged 18-29 years in good health. The CDR3 protein is CASSRSSGPPSYEQYF. CDR3 nucleotides: TGTGCCAGCAGTCGGTCTAGCGGGCCTCCTTCCTACGAGCAGTACTTC.